These 21 T cell receptor beta chains came from one sample sequenced in a study of post-analysis software for immune sequencing data. These receptors' antigens are unknown. Unique molecular identifiers had been added to the TCR beta cDNA libraries. TCRdb ran MiXCR on the PCR reads and lists one entry per CDR3 protein. This table holds 350,000 to 500,000 distinct CDR3 sequences, over 30% found once. Findings of the study overall: Controls showed lower frequencies than patients for several TRBV segments, and TRBV5-6, TRBV5-1 and TRBV20-1 were among these.

The sample taken for sequencing was blood. The receptors derive from a girl aged 2 to 10 with multiple sclerosis.

This chain connects TRBV5-4 to TRBJ2-7; a possible D gene is TRBD1 (5 bases). CDR3 length: 16 residues. Trimming took off 0 bases at V and 6 bases at J, with 19 bases between the two ends. Germline-derived CDR1 and CDR2 are SGHNT and YYREEE (reference sequence). CDR3 coding DNA: TGTGCCAGCAGCTTGGCCCGGGCAGGGTATTCAAGCGAGCAGTACTTC. Translating it yields CASSLARAGYSSEQYF.

The genes are TRBV28 and TRBJ1-4, with D uncertain. The CDR3 covers 12 residues. Trimming cost V 5 bases and J 13 bases, with 14 bases left between them. Germline values: CDR1 MDHEN, CDR2 SYDVKM. CDR3 region: CASSIRRMRLFF. CDR3 nucleotide sequence: TGTGCCAGCAGTATTAGACGGATGAGACTGTTTTTT.

This clonotype was seen more than once but under ten times. J is TRBJ2-3 and V is TRBV9; 8 bases map to TRBD2. V was pared by 0 bases and J by 4 bases, with 1 base of the junction left unmatched. This CDR3 contains 14 residues. Germline assignment: CDR1 SGDLS and CDR2 YYNGEE. CDR3 in DNA: TGTGCCAGCAGCGTAGACGGGAGGGCAGATACGCAGTATTTT. It codes for CASSVDGRADTQYF.

CDR3 nucleotide sequence: TGCAGTGCTGGGGGGGCAGATACGCAGTATTTT. The encoded protein is CSAGGADTQYF. The chain combines TRBV20-1 with TRBJ2-3; 7 bases align to TRBD2. J was trimmed by 4 bases and V by 5 bases; bases with no gene match: 0. Germline V lookup: CDR1 DFQATT, CDR2 SNEGSKA (reference sequence). This CDR3 is built from 11 residues.

This clonotype turned up a few times. The CDR3 spells CAKWAGLLNYGYTF. For the CDR3, the DNA is TGTGCCAAATGGGCGGGGCTCCTTAACTATGGCTACACCTTC. This chain uses TRBV2 with TRBJ1-2, with a weak D call TRBD1 (5 bases). Trimming removed 10 bases from V and 1 base from J, with 16 bases in between. This CDR3 spans 14 amino acids. In germline, CDR1 is SNHLY, CDR2 FYNNEI.

The J gene is TRBJ1-5, the V gene TRBV5-1; unclear D gene. There are 12 residues in the CDR3. The V gene's germline CDR1 is SGHRS and CDR2 YFSETQ. V lost 0 bases and J lost 10, with 8 bases in between. The CDR3 region has the DNA TGCGCCAGCAGCTTGGCGCCGGGCCCCCAGCATTTT. It translates to CASSLAPGPQHF.

The chain combines TRBV6-2 or TRBV6-3 with TRBJ2-1, with TRBD1 matching over 9 bases. This CDR3 spans 15 amino acids. Per the germline V gene, CDR1 is MNHEY and CDR2 is SVGEGT. The CDR3 spells CTNSYRGLSYNEQFF. The CDR3 coding sequence is TGTACCAACAGTTACAGGGGGCTGTCCTACAATGAGCAGTTCTTC.

The table lists this clonotype with a few counts. The rearrangement uses TRBV10-3 and TRBJ2-7; D ambiguous. V gave up 3 bases and J gave up 3 bases, with 9 bases separating them. This CDR3 spans 13 amino acids. Per germline, CDR1 ENHRY and CDR2 SYGVKD. The CDR3: CAISDHMSYEQYF. The CDR3 region has the DNA TGTGCCATCAGTGACCACATGAGCTACGAGCAGTACTTC.

There are a few counts of this clonotype. This sequence joins TRBV7-2 and TRBJ2-1, with unresolved D. CDR1 and CDR2 from the germline V gene are SGHTA and FQGNSA. With 1 base removed from V and 6 bases from J, the gap between germline ends came to 10 bases. The CDR3 runs to 14 residues. DNA for the CDR3: TGTGCCAGCAGCTTAGGGGCAGGCTCCAATGAGCAGTTCTTC. Its translation: CASSLGAGSNEQFF.

This chain connects TRBV10-1 to TRBJ1-1; D uncertain. The CDR3 spans 11 residues. Trimming removed 2 bases at V and 7 bases at J, with 5 bases between. Germline V lookup: CDR1 WNHNN, CDR2 SYGVQD (reference sequence). CDR3 in amino acids: CASSEILEAFF. The CDR3 DNA reads TGCGCCAGCAGTGAGATACTTGAAGCTTTCTTT.

This clonotype appeared a few times. The V and J genes are TRBV29-1 and TRBJ2-7; no clear D gene. Germline CDR1 SQVTM, CDR2 ANQGSEA. This CDR3 has 12 amino acids. Trimming took 5 bases from V and 3 from J, leaving 11 bases between them. For the CDR3, the DNA is TGCAGCGTTAACTCAGGATTCTACGAGCAGTACTTC. It encodes CSVNSGFYEQYF.

The rearrangement joins TRBV6-5 to TRBJ1-4; D remains unclear. The ends were cut back, 5 bases at V and 0 bases at J, with 10 bases in the middle. The V gene's germline CDR1 is MNHEY and CDR2 SVGAGI. CDR3 size: 15 residues. This CDR3 is CASSRNVATNEKLFF. CDR3 nucleotide sequence: TGTGCCAGCAGTCGGAACGTAGCAACTAATGAAAAACTGTTTTTT.

CDR3 protein: CSARYGGRAEAFF. CDR3 coding DNA: TGCAGTGCTAGATACGGAGGGCGCGCTGAAGCTTTCTTT. V gene TRBV20-1 combines with J gene TRBJ1-1; D is ambiguous. This CDR3 has 13 amino acids. Between the trimmed V and J ends, which lost 2 bases and 6 bases, there was a span of 13 bases. Germline CDR1 reads DFQATT; CDR2 reads SNEGSKA (reference sequence).

This clonotype occurred a few times. J is TRBJ2-7 and V is TRBV29-1; no firm D call. The CDR3 spans 14 residues. Germline CDR1 and CDR2: SQVTM and ANQGSEA. Trimming removed 4 bases from V and 2 bases from J, with 15 bases in between. This chain's CDR3 is CSVGSVGPAYEQYF. The CDR3 coding sequence is TGCAGCGTTGGATCCGTAGGCCCAGCCTACGAGCAGTACTTC.

The chain recombines TRBV29-1 with TRBJ2-5; 10 nucleotides align to TRBD1. The tail of the sequence fits TRBJ2-7 better, so the J call may be wrong. Germline V lookup: CDR1 SQVTM, CDR2 ANQGSEA. CDR3 length: 13 amino acids. The CDR3 loop reads CSVGRTGGVEQYF. CDR3 sequence (DNA): TGCAGCGTTGGTAGGACAGGGGGGGTCGAGCAGTACTTC.

The V call is TRBV2, the J call TRBJ2-3, with D perhaps assigned TRBD1 or TRBD2 (5 bases each). This CDR3 has 14 amino acids. V lost 6 bases to trimming and J lost 1 base, with 11 bases between them. Per germline, CDR1 SNHLY and CDR2 FYNNEI. The chain's CDR3 is CASRGVTGTDTQYF. CDR3 nucleotides: TGTGCCAGCAGGGGGGTAACAGGCACAGATACGCAGTATTTT.

The chain uses TRBV6-5 and TRBJ2-6, with D possibly being TRBD1 (5 bases). The CDR3 runs to 17 residues. Germline values: CDR1 MNHEY, CDR2 SVGAGI. V gave up 0 bases and J gave up 3 bases, with 12 bases separating them. The CDR3 region is CASSYSYGAGGANVLTF. In nucleotides, the CDR3 is TGTGCCAGCAGTTACTCATATGGGGCAGGTGGGGCCAACGTCCTGACTTTC.

The CDR3 DNA follows: TGCAGTGCCCTCAGGACAGCCTTTGACAATGAGCAGTTCTTC. It specifies CSALRTAFDNEQFF. The genes are TRBV20-1 and TRBJ2-1; possible D gene TRBD1, 6 bases. Germline assignment: CDR1 DFQATT and CDR2 SNEGSKA (reference sequence). The V gene lost 6 bases and the J gene lost 5 bases, with 17 bases spanning the gap. The CDR3 consists of 14 residues.

V and J are TRBV7-2 and TRBJ1-2; 8 nucleotides line up with TRBD1. CDR3 size: 15 residues. J gave up 8 bases and V 0 bases, and 8 bases lay outside the gene matches. The germline CDR1 and CDR2 sequences are SGHTA and FQGNSA. The CDR3 loop is CASSLATTGVRGYTF. CDR3 DNA: TGTGCCAGCAGCTTAGCCACGACAGGGGTTCGGGGCTACACCTTC.

The chain carries TRBV20-1 and TRBJ1-1; D perhaps matches TRBD1 (5 bases). This CDR3 has 15 residues. Trimming cost V 4 bases and J 0 bases, with 15 bases left between them. Germline CDR1 DFQATT, CDR2 SNEGSKA (reference sequence). The CDR3 nucleotides read TGCAGTGCTAAATCGGACACGAACATGAACACTGAAGCTTTCTTT. Translation gives CSAKSDTNMNTEAFF.

This clonotype was observed a few times. This chain uses TRBV5-8 with TRBJ1-5, with no clear D. The CDR3 has 15 amino acids. V was pared by 1 base and J by 3 bases, with 11 bases between. Germline V gene data show CDR1 as SGHTS and CDR2 as YDEGEE. The CDR3 is CASSLNTGINQPQHF. DNA for the CDR3: TGTGCCAGCAGCTTGAATACGGGGATCAATCAGCCCCAGCATTTT.